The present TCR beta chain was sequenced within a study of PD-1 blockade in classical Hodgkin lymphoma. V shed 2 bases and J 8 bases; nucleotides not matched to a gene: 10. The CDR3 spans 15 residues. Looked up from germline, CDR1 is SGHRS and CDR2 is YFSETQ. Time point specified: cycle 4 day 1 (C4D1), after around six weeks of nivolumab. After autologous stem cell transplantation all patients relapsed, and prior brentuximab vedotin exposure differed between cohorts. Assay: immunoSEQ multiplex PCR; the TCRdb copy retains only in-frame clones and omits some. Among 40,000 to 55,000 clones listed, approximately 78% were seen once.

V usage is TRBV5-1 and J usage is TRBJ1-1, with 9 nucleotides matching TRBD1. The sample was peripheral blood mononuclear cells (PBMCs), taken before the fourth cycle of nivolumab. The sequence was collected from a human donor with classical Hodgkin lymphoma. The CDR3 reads CASSLPGQGMEEAFF. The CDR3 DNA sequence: TGCGCCAGCAGCTTACCGGGACAGGGAATGGAGGAAGCTTTCTTT.